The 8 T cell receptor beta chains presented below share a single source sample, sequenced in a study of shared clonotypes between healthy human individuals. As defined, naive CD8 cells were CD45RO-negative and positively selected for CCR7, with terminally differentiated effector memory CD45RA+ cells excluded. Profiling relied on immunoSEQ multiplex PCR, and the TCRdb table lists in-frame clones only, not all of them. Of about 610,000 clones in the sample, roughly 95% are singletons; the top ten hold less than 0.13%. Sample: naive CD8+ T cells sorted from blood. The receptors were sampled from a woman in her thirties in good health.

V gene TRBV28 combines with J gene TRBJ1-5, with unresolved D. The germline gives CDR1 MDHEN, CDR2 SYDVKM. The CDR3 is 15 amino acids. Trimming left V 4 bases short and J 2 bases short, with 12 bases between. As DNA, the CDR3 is TGTGCCAGCAGTTCAACCCCTCAGGGCAATCAGCCCCAGCATTTT. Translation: CASSSTPQGNQPQHF.

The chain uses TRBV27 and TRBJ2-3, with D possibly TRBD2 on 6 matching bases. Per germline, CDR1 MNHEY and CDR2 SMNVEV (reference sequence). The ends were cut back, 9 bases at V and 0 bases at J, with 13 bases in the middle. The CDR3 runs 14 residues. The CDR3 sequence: CASSGTPSTDTQYF. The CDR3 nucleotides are TGTGCCAGTTCCGGGACTCCTAGCACAGATACGCAGTATTTT.

The chain's CDR3 is CASGGSGLNTGELFF. The CDR3, as DNA: TGTGCCAGCGGGGGAAGCGGTTTGAACACCGGGGAGCTGTTTTTT. V gene TRBV6-5 combines with J gene TRBJ2-2; either TRBD1 or TRBD2 may fit D (5 bases each). V shed 8 bases and J shed 1 base, with 14 bases lying between them. CDR1 MNHEY and CDR2 SVGAGI come from the germline V gene. The length of the CDR3 is 15 residues.

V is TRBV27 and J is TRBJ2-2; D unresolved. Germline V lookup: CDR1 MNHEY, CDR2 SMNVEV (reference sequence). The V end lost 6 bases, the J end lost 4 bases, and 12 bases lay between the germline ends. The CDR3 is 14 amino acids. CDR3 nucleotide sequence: TGTGCCAGCAGCGCCTCGTGGGGCACCGGGGAGCTGTTTTTT. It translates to CASSASWGTGELFF.

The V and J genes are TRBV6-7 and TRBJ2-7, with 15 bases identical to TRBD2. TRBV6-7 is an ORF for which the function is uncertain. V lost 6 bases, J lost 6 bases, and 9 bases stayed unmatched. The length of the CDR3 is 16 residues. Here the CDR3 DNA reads TGTGCCAGCAGCCATCCAAGGACTAGCGGGAGGGGCGAGCAGTACTTC. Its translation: CASSHPRTSGRGEQYF.

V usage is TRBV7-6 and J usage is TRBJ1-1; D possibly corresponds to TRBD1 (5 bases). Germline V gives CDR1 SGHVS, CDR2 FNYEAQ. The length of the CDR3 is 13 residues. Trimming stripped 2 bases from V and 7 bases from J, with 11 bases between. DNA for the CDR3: TGTGCCAGCAGCTTAATGCAGGGCGATGAAGCTTTCTTT. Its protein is CASSLMQGDEAFF.

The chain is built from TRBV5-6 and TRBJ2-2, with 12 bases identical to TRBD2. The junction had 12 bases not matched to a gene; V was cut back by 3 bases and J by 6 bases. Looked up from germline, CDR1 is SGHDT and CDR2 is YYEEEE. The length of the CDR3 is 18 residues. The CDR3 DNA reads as TGTGCCAGCAGCTCAGAAACTGGACTAGCGGGATCCCCCGGGGAGCTGTTTTTT. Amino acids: CASSSETGLAGSPGELFF.

The CDR3 spells CATSTDTGELFF. In DNA form, the CDR3 reads TGTGCCACCAGCACAGACACCGGGGAGCTGTTTTTT. The chain joins TRBV15 to TRBJ2-2; the D is unclear. This CDR3 contains 12 residues. Germline CDR1 LNHNV, CDR2 YYDKDF (reference sequence). The germline V and J ends were trimmed by 4 bases and 3 bases, with 3 bases remaining between them.